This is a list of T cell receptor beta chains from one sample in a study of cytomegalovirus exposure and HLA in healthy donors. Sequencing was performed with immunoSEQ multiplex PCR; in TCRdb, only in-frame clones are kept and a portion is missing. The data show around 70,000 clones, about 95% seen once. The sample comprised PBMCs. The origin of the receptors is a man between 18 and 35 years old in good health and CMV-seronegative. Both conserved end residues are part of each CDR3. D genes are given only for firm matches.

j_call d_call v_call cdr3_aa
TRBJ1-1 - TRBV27 CASSSMGHTNTEAFF
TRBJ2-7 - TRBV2 CARSAPQVTYEQYF
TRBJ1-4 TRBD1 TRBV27 CASRSGTGTEKLFF
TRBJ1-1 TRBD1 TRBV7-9 CASNRIPGQGANTEAFF
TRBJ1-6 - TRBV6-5 CASNNLGLLNSPLHF
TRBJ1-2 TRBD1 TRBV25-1 CASSPGGSYGYTF
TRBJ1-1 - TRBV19 CASSIALFGGTEAFF
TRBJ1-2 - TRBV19 CASRQEVYGYTF
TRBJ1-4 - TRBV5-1 CASSLESAGTYEKLFF
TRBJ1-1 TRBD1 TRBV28 CASSPYRGGTVLNTEAFF